Following are 10 T cell receptor beta chains from one sample sequenced in a study of T cells after yellow fever vaccination. Each CDR3 protein is one row after TCRdb ran MiXCR on the 5' RACE reads. The top ten hold about 15% of the sample, which has some 350,000 distinct CDR3 sequences, around 6.4% seen once. The source was PBMCs, collected 5 days after the yellow fever booster vaccination. These receptors were taken from a young man who received the YFV17D yellow fever vaccine.

This clonotype has just a few counts. This chain uses TRBV4-3 with TRBJ2-2, with TRBD2 matching 7 bases. In germline, CDR1 is LGHNA, CDR2 YSLEER. The V gene end was trimmed by 0 bases and the J gene end by 7 bases; junction bases not matched to a gene: 5. CDR3 size: 15 residues. The CDR3 region has the DNA TGCGCCAGCAGCCAAGAGCGGGGGAGACACGGGGAGCTGTTTTTT. As protein: CASSQERGRHGELFF.

The genes are TRBV28 and TRBJ2-1, with 8 nucleotides matching TRBD2. The germline V gene has CDR1 MDHEN and CDR2 SYDVKM. The length of the CDR3 is 14 residues. Unmatched junction bases numbered 17, after V lost 7 bases and J lost 15 bases. CDR3 sequence: CASTPSMPSGRGFF. The CDR3 DNA sequence: TGTGCCAGCACTCCCTCCATGCCAAGCGGGAGAGGGTTCTTC.

This clonotype has at least ten counts. This chain uses TRBV20-1 with TRBJ2-4; D unresolved. Germline CDR1 reads DFQATT; CDR2 reads SNEGSKA (reference sequence). CDR3 size: 13 residues. Trimming took 3 bases from V and 0 from J, leaving 6 bases between them. In DNA, the CDR3 is TGCAGTGCTAGCGGTCTAGCCAAAAACATTCAGTACTTC. Protein sequence: CSASGLAKNIQYF.

This clonotype was picked up a small number of times. V usage is TRBV10-3 and J usage is TRBJ2-1; D is ambiguous. Trimming took 6 bases from V and 5 from J, leaving 20 bases between them. This CDR3 has 16 amino acids. Germline assignment: CDR1 ENHRY and CDR2 SYGVKD. The CDR3 DNA reads TGTGCCATCAGCCACGTAGTATCCCCAGGTGACAATGAGCAGTTCTTC. Protein: CAISHVVSPGDNEQFF.

Ten or more counts support this clonotype. This sequence joins TRBV12-3 or TRBV12-4 and TRBJ2-1; TRBD1 matches 12 bases. The CDR3 runs to 15 residues. Trimming cost V 5 bases and J 10 bases; bases outside gene matches: 9. The CDR3 region has the DNA TGTGCCAGCAGTAACCCGGGACAGGGGGCTTGGGAGCAGTTCTTC. It translates to CASSNPGQGAWEQFF.

This clonotype came up a few times. The chain joins TRBV12-3 or TRBV12-4 to TRBJ2-7, with D maybe TRBD2 (5 bases). V lost 6 bases, J lost 6 bases, and 18 bases lay in between. The CDR3 loop spans 14 amino acids. The CDR3, as DNA: TGTGCCAGCAGCTTGGACTTGGGGTGGCGCGAGCAGTACTTC. Translated: CASSLDLGWREQYF.

This clonotype showed up just a few times. V gene TRBV29-1 combines with J gene TRBJ2-5; D gene unclear. The CDR3 runs to 13 residues. Between the trimmed V and J ends, which lost 6 bases and 2 bases, there was a span of 13 bases. CDR1 and CDR2 (germline): SQVTM, ANQGSEA. CDR3 protein: CSVLGVGQETQYF. CDR3 sequence (DNA): TGCAGCGTCCTAGGAGTAGGGCAAGAGACCCAGTACTTC.

V is TRBV11-3 and J is TRBJ2-3; 9 bases line up with TRBD2. V shed 2 bases, J shed 9 bases, and the junction held 12 bases outside the gene matches. CDR3 size: 16 residues. CDR1 SGHNT and CDR2 YENEEA come from the germline V gene. CDR3 DNA sequence: TGTGCCAGCAGCTTATTCGCTAGCGGGACGCCAGGAACGCAGTATTTT. Translation gives CASSLFASGTPGTQYF.

This clonotype was observed a handful of times. The chain uses TRBV12-3 or TRBV12-4 and TRBJ1-6; D gene uncertain. V dropped 6 bases and J dropped 9 bases, with 15 bases sitting between them. The CDR3 loop spans 14 amino acids. CDR3 residues: CASSTTGGGSPLHF. In nucleotides, the CDR3 is TGTGCCAGCAGCACAACTGGTGGCGGTTCACCCCTCCACTTT.

This clonotype was detected many times. The chain links TRBV10-3 to TRBJ2-1, with 7 bases lining up with TRBD2. V lost 11 bases and J lost 13; bases outside the gene matches: 26. The CDR3 length is 16 residues. Germline V gene data show CDR1 as ENHRY and CDR2 as SYGVKD. CDR3 amino acids: CAAGGSNSRTGESQFF. DNA for the CDR3: TGTGCCGCCGGGGGGAGTAACTCCCGCACGGGAGAATCCCAGTTCTTC.